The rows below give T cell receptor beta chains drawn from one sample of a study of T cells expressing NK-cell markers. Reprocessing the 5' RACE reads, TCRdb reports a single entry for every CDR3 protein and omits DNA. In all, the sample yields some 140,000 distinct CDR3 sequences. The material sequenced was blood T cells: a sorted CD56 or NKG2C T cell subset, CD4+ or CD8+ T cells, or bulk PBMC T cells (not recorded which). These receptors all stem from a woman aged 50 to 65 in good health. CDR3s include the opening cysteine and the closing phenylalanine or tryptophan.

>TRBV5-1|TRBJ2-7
CASSLQGTSYEQYF
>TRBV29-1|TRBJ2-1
CSVERADEQFF
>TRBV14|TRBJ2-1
CASSQGISSYNEQFF
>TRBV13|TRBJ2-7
CASSPSGKEQYF
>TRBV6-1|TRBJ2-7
CASSEAFWAVEGLASYEQYF
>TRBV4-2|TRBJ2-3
CASSQSSGMGARYDTQYF
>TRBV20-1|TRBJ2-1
CSVAADGSSYNEQFF
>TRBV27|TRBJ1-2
CASGSGQNPNYGYTF
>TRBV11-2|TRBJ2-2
CASRRAPFTGELFF
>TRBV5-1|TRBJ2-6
CASSLEPTRANVLTF
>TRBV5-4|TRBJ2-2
CATRDTNTGELFF
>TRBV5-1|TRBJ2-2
CASSFLPDRANTGELFF
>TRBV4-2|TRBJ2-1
CASSQGLAGVDEQFF
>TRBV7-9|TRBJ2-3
CASSPTGGPYTDTQYF
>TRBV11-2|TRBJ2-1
CASSLIDYSHEQFF
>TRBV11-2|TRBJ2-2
CASSATGTSGSRAGELFF
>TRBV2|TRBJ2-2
CASSSPPLTAVGNTGELFF
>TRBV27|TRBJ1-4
CASRGLGNEKLFF
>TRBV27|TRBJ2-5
CASRPSLAAQETQYF
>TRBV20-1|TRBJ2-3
CSALGTSGPDTQYF
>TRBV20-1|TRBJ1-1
CSARAGSVNTEAFF
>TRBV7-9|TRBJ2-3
CASSPTSTSGSSTDTQYF
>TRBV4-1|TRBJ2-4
CASSQVVSGSVGNIQYF
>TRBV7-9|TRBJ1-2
CASSLARSAQAPRYGYTF
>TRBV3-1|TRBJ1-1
CASSQGFAGTEAFF
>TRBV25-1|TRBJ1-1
CASSPGAEAFF
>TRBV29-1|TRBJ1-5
CSVDKGAISQPQHF
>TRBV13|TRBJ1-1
CASKGGTEAFF
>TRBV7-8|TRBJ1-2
CASSLVVASYGYTF
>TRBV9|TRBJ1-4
CASSVLESTNEKLFF
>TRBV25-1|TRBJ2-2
CASSVRQTTGELFF
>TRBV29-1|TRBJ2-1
CSVEDEGLAIYNEQFF
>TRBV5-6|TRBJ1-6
CASSVGTTSPLHF
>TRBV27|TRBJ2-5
CASNTGQGAVETQYF
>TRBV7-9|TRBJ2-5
CASSFTTGGWETQYF
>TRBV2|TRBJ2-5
CAMVWREGRETQYF
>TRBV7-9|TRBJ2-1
CASSSGGLTYNEQFF
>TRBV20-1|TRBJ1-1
CSARASTGWDTEAFF
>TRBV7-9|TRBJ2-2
CASMDRNTGELFF
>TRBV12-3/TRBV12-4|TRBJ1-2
CASSLKPASNGYTF
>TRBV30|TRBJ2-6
CAWGGGRGANVLTF
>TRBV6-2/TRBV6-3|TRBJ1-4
CASSDPGQGHEKLFF
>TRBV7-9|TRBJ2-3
CASRPSTGVNTDTQYF
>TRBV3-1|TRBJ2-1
CASSLMGVSSYNEQFF
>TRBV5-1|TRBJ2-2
CASSLWLAGVPNTGELFF
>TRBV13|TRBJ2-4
CASSSQGTGAKNIQYF
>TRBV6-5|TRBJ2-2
CASSYTLTPGDGELFF
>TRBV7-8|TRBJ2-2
CASSPINTGELFF
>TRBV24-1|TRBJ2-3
CATSDWGSTDTQYF
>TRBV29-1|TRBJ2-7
CSVEGTGTSGTYEQYF
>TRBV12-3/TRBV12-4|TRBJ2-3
CASSLGSRTDTQYF
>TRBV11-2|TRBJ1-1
CASSLSPRRSTEAFF
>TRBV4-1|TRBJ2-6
CASSQVSSGANVLTF